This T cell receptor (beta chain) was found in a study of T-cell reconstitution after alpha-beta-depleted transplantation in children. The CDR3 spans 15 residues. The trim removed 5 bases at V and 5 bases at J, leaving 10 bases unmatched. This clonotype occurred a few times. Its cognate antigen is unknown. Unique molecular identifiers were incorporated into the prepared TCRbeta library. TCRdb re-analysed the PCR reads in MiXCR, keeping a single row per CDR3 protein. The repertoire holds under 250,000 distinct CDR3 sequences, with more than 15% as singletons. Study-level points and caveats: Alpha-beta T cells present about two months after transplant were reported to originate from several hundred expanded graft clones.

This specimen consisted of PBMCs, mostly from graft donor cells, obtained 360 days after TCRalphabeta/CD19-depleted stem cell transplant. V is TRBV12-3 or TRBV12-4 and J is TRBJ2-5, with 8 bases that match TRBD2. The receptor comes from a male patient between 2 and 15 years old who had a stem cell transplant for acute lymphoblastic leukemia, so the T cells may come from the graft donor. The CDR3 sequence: CASSPRGGPGETQYF. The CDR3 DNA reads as TGTGCCAGCAGTCCCCGGGGGGGTCCCGGGGAGACCCAGTACTTC.